The 21 T cell receptor beta chains below come from one sample, sequenced in a study of blood T cell repertoires in COVID-19. The data were produced by immunoSEQ multiplex PCR, yet TCRdb's version contains in-frame clones alone and is incomplete. The sample has about 240,000 clones, approximately 83% seen once. The sample comprised peripheral blood. The receptor set was obtained from a young woman who had recovered from COVID-19.

The gene calls are TRBV10-3 and TRBJ2-7; D possibly corresponds to TRBD2 (5 bases). CDR3 size: 14 residues. Per the germline V gene, CDR1 is ENHRY and CDR2 is SYGVKD. With 11 bases removed from V and 2 bases from J, the gap between germline ends came to 19 bases. The CDR3 region has the DNA TGTGCCTATGTGACTAATCAGGAGCCCTACGAGCAGTACTTC. Encoded protein: CAYVTNQEPYEQYF.

V and J are TRBV15 and TRBJ2-5; D is undetermined. CDR3 length equals 15 residues. Trimming pared 1 base from V and 0 bases from J, leaving 9 bases between. CDR1 is LNHNV and CDR2 is YYDKDF in the germline V gene (reference sequence). The CDR3 sequence: CATSRARTDQETQYF. DNA for the CDR3: TGTGCCACCAGCAGAGCTAGAACGGACCAAGAGACCCAGTACTTC.

A remark on this clone: One junction end disagrees with the germline gene, perhaps due to a read error. The chain has TRBV2 and TRBJ2-1; D gene uncertain. This CDR3 is built from 12 residues. Germline CDR1 and CDR2: SNHLY and FYNNEI. The CDR3 DNA sequence: TGTGCCAGCAGTGAGACCTACAGTGAGCAGTTCTTC. It is translated as CASSETYSEQFF.

J is TRBJ1-6 and V is TRBV2, with 8 bases matching TRBD1. This CDR3 region has 15 residues. V lost 6 bases, J lost 7 bases, and 8 bases stayed unmatched. The germline gives CDR1 SNHLY, CDR2 FYNNEI. CDR3 DNA sequence: TGTGCCAGCAGGGACTACAGGGGGGCGAATTCACCCCTCCACTTT. This translates into CASRDYRGANSPLHF.

CDR3 bases: TGTGCCAGCAGCCCTAGGGGACAGAATAACTATGGCTACACCTTC. The encoded protein is CASSPRGQNNYGYTF. The V and J genes are TRBV2 and TRBJ1-2; TRBD1 aligns across 7 bases. This CDR3 has 15 residues. J lost 1 base, V lost 6 bases, and 8 bases had no gene match. Germline loops: CDR1 SNHLY, CDR2 FYNNEI.

The chain uses TRBV4-3 and TRBJ2-7; TRBD2 matches 10 bases. V was clipped by 0 bases and J by 10 bases; unmatched bases: 9. The CDR3 covers 15 residues. The germline V gene has CDR1 LGHNA and CDR2 YSLEER. The CDR3 is CASSQDSGLAAHQYF. The CDR3 region has the DNA TGCGCCAGCAGCCAAGATTCCGGACTAGCGGCGCATCAGTACTTC.

V usage is TRBV11-2 and J usage is TRBJ2-7, with 9 bases fitting TRBD2. This CDR3 has 17 amino acids. The germline CDR1 and CDR2 sequences are SGHAT and FQNNGV. J lost 4 bases, V lost 5 bases, and 15 bases had no gene match. CDR3 in amino acids: CASSPYPGARGGYEQYF. CDR3 nucleotides: TGTGCCAGCAGCCCCTATCCGGGTGCGCGGGGGGGGTACGAGCAGTACTTC.

The chain joins TRBV14 to TRBJ1-3, with D possibly TRBD1 on 6 matching bases. Deletions cut 4 bases from V and 0 bases from J, with 13 bases between. The CDR3 extends over 16 amino acids. The germline V gene has CDR1 SGHDN and CDR2 FVKESK. Written as DNA, the CDR3 is TGTGCCAGCAGCCCCTCAGACAGGATCTCTGGAAACACCATATATTTT. It yields the protein CASSPSDRISGNTIYF.

With regard to this clone: Other nucleotide sequences in the sample specify the same CDR3. CDR3 region: CASSDRGTEAFF. CDR3 sequence (DNA): TGCGCCAGCAGTGATAGAGGCACTGAAGCTTTCTTT. This chain links TRBV10-1 with TRBJ1-1; D unresolved. Germline CDR1 reads WNHNN; CDR2 reads SYGVQD (reference sequence). There are 12 residues in the CDR3. The germline V and J ends were trimmed by 3 bases and 4 bases, with 6 bases remaining between them.

This clone was seen a single time. The chain employs TRBV5-6 and TRBJ2-7; the match to TRBD1 covers 7 bases. CDR1 is SGHDT and CDR2 is YYEEEE in the germline V gene. V shed 4 bases and J 2 bases; nucleotides not matched to a gene: 6. The CDR3 consists of 14 residues. This chain's CDR3 is CASSPGQSAYEQYF. The CDR3 DNA sequence: TGTGCCAGCAGCCCGGGACAGAGTGCCTACGAGCAGTACTTC.

This clone was seen a few times. The chain links TRBV29-1 to TRBJ1-1; D not resolved. The CDR3 has 11 amino acids. The V and J ends lost 5 bases and 0 bases respectively, with 4 bases between them. The germline gives CDR1 SQVTM, CDR2 ANQGSEA. CDR3 bases: TGCAGCGTTAGAGTGAACACTGAAGCTTTCTTT. The encoded protein is CSVRVNTEAFF.

The chain uses TRBV4-1 and TRBJ1-3; no clear D. The CDR3 spans 16 residues. In germline, CDR1 is MGHRA, CDR2 YSYEKL. V lost 0 bases to trimming and J lost 5 bases, with 14 bases between them. DNA for the CDR3: TGCGCCAGCAGCCAAGATGCTAGGAACGGTAGAAACACCATATATTTT. Translating gives CASSQDARNGRNTIYF.

This chain uses TRBV14 with TRBJ2-7; TRBD1 is a possible D gene (5 bases). Germline CDR1 and CDR2: SGHDN and FVKESK. The V gene lost 1 base and the J gene lost 0 bases, with 13 bases spanning the gap. CDR3 length: 16 residues. As DNA, the CDR3 is TGTGCCAGCAGCCAAGTTAAAGGGGCAAGCTCCTACGAGCAGTACTTC. This sequence encodes CASSQVKGASSYEQYF.

The rearrangement links TRBV12-5 to TRBJ2-3, with 14 nucleotides matching TRBD2. The CDR3 sequence is 16 residues long. V lost 6 bases, J lost 6 bases, and 8 bases stayed unmatched. CDR1 LGHNT and CDR2 FRNRAP come from the germline V gene. The CDR3 nucleotides are TGTGCTAGTGGCCTGGGACTAGCGGGGGCCGGGGATACGCAGTATTTT. Its protein product is CASGLGLAGAGDTQYF.

This clone was detected only a few times. The chain carries TRBV5-1 and TRBJ1-2, with 9 bases fitting TRBD1. The J segment lost 6 bases and the V segment lost 4 bases, leaving 10 bases of the junction unmatched. This CDR3 is 15 amino acids long. The germline V gene encodes CDR1 SGHRS and CDR2 YFSETQ. The CDR3 coding sequence is TGCGCCAGCAGCCCGACCCCGGGACAGGGACATGGCTACACCTTC. Protein product: CASSPTPGQGHGYTF.

The chain links TRBV18 to TRBJ1-1, with 8 bases fitting TRBD1. Germline lookup yields CDR1 KGHSH and CDR2 LQKENI. The CDR3 is 14 amino acids. The ends lost 9 bases at V and 4 bases at J; junction bases unmatched: 10. The CDR3 bases are TGTGCCAGTAGACAGGGGTTGGGGGGCACTGAAGCTTTCTTT. This translates into CASRQGLGGTEAFF.

The chain's CDR3 is CASSFPPRQAVNTEAFF. The DNA of the CDR3 is TGTGCCAGCAGTTTCCCCCCACGACAGGCCGTCAACACTGAAGCTTTCTTT. The chain combines TRBV6-2 or TRBV6-3 with TRBJ1-1; the D gene is possibly TRBD1 (6 bases). The V gene lost 4 bases and the J gene lost 2 bases, with 20 bases spanning the gap. The V gene's germline CDR1 is MNHEY and CDR2 SVGEGT. The CDR3 is 17 amino acids.

J is TRBJ2-3 and V is TRBV4-2; D remains unclear. The germline V gene encodes CDR1 LGHNA and CDR2 YNFKEQ. The germline V and J ends were trimmed by 1 base and 6 bases, with 14 bases remaining between them. The CDR3 loop spans 15 amino acids. The CDR3 reads CASSQGPPTPDTQYF. CDR3 coding DNA: TGTGCCAGCAGCCAAGGGCCCCCGACACCCGATACGCAGTATTTT.

This CDR3 is CASSSSPGSTGELFF. Written as DNA, the CDR3 is TGTGCCAGCAGTTCCAGCCCAGGGTCCACCGGGGAGCTGTTTTTT. The genes are TRBV27 and TRBJ2-2, with a tentative D call TRBD1 (5 bases). The length of the CDR3 is 15 residues. Deletions cut 4 bases from V and 4 bases from J, with 13 bases between. Germline CDR1 reads MNHEY; CDR2 reads SMNVEV (reference sequence).

As DNA, the CDR3 is TGTGCCAGCAGCGATCAGGGGAAGACTGAAGCTTTCTTT. It is translated as CASSDQGKTEAFF. This chain joins TRBV12-3 or TRBV12-4 and TRBJ1-1, with D possibly TRBD1 on 6 matching bases. The CDR3 covers 13 residues. Trimming pared 6 bases from V and 5 bases from J, leaving 13 bases between.

As for this clone: Other nucleotide sequences from this sample produce the same CDR3. The chain couples TRBV9 to TRBJ2-5; 7 positions match TRBD1. The ends lost 0 bases at V and 5 bases at J; junction bases unmatched: 1. The CDR3 contains 13 residues. Germline V gives CDR1 SGDLS, CDR2 YYNGEE. The CDR3 DNA is TGTGCCAGCAGCGTAGTAGGGGGCGAGACCCAGTACTTC. It yields the protein CASSVVGGETQYF.